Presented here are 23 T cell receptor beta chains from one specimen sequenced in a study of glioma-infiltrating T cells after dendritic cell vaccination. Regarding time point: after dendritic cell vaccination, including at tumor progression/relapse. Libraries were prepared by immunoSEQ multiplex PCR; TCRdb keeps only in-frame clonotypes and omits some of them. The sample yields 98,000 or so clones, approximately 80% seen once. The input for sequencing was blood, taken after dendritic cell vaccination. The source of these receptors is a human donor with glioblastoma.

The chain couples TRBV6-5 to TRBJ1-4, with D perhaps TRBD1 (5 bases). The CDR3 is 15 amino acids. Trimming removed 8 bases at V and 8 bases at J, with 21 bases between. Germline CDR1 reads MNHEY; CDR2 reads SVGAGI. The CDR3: CASSSMGREGEKLFF. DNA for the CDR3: TGTGCCAGCTCCTCAATGGGCAGGGAAGGGGAAAAACTGTTTTTT.

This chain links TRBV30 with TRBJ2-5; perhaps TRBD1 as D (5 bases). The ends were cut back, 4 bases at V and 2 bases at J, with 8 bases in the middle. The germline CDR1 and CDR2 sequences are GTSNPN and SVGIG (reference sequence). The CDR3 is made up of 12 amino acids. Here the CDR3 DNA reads TGTGCCTGGAATTCAGGGCAAGAGACCCAGTACTTC. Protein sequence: CAWNSGQETQYF.

The CDR3 loop is CASSSQGQRHEQYF. The CDR3 region has the DNA TGTGCCAGCAGCTCCCAGGGACAGAGGCACGAGCAGTACTTC. This rearrangement joins TRBV7-9 to TRBJ2-7; 7 bases align to TRBD1. With 4 bases clipped from V and 5 bases from J, the junction kept 8 bases outside the gene matches. The CDR3 runs to 14 residues. Germline V CDR1 and CDR2: SEHNR, FQNEAQ (reference sequence).

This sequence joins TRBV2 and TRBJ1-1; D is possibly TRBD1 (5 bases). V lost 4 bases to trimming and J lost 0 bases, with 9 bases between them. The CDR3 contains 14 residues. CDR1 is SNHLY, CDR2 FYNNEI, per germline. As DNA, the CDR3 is TGTGCCAGCAGTGTCTCCAGGGTGAACACTGAAGCTTTCTTT. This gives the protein CASSVSRVNTEAFF.

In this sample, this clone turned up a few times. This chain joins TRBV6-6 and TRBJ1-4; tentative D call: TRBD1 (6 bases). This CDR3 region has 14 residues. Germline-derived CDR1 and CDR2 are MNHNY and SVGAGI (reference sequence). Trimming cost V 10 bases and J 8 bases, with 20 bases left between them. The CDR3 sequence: CATLRDTMGEKLFF. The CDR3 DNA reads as TGTGCCACCCTCCGGGACACTATGGGGGAAAAACTGTTTTTT.

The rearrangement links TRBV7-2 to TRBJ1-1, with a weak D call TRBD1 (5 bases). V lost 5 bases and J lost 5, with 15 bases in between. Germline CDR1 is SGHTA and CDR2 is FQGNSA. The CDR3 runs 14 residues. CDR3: CASSKPLAGTEAFF. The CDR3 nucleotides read TGTGCCAGCAGCAAACCCTTGGCAGGGACTGAAGCTTTCTTT.

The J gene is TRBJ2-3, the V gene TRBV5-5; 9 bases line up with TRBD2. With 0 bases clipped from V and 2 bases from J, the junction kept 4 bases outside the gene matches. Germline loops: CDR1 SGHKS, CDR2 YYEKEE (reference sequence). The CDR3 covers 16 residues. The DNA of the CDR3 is TGTGCCAGCAGCTTGGGAGCGGGAGGCTACACAGATACGCAGTATTTT. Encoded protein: CASSLGAGGYTDTQYF.

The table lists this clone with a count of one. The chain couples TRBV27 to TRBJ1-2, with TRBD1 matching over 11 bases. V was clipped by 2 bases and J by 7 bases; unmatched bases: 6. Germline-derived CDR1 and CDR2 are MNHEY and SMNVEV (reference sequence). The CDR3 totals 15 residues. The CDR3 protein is CASSLNGQGALGYTF. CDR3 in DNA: TGTGCCAGCAGTTTAAACGGACAGGGGGCGCTTGGCTACACCTTC.

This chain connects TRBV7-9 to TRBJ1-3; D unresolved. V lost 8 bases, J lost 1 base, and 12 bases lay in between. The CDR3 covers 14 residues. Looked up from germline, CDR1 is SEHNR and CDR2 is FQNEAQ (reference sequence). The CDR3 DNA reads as TGTGCCAGCCAAACACGCGGGTCTGGAAACACCATATATTTT. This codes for CASQTRGSGNTIYF.

The CDR3 protein is CASSLRAGHSSTDTQYF. Here the CDR3 DNA reads TGCGCCAGCAGCTTACGGGCAGGGCATTCTAGCACAGATACGCAGTATTTT. The gene calls are TRBV5-1 and TRBJ2-3, with D tentatively TRBD1 (5 bases). Germline V CDR1 and CDR2: SGHRS, YFSETQ. This CDR3 comprises 17 residues. V was shortened by 2 bases and J by 0 bases, with 16 bases between the two germline ends.

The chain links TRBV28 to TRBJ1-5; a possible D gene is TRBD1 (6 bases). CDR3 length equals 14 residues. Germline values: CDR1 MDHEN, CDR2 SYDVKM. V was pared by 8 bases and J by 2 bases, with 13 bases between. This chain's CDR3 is CASERAGGNQPQHF. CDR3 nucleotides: TGTGCCAGCGAAAGGGCAGGGGGCAATCAGCCCCAGCATTTT.

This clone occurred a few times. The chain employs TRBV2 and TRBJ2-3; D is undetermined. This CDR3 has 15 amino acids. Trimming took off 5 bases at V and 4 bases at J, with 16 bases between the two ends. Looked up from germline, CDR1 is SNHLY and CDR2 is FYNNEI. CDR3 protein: CASSPASVAADTQYF. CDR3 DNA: TGTGCCAGCAGTCCCGCTTCAGTAGCAGCAGATACGCAGTATTTT.

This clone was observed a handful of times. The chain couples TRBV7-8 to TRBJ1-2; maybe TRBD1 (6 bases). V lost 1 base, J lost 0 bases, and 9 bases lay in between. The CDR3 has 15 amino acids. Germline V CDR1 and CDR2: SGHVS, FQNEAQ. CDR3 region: CASSLDQGTNYGYTF. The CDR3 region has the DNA TGTGCCAGCAGCTTAGACCAGGGGACTAACTATGGCTACACCTTC.

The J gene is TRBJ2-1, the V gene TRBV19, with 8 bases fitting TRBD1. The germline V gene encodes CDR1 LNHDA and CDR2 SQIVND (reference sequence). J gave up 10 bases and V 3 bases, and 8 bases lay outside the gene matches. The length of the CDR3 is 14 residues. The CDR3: CASSIGDRRAEQFF. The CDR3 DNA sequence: TGTGCCAGTAGTATCGGGGACAGGCGCGCGGAGCAGTTCTTC.

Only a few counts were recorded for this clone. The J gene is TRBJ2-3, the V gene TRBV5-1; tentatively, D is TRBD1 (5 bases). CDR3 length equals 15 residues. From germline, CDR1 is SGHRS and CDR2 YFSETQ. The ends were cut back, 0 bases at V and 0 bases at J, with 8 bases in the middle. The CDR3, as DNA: TGCGCCAGCAGCTTGGAACAGGCCAGCACAGATACGCAGTATTTT. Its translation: CASSLEQASTDTQYF.

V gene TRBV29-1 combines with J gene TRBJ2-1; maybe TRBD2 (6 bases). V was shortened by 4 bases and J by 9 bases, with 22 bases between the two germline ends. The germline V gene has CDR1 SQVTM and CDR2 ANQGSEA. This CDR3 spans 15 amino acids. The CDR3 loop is CSVAGTPPMSGEQFF. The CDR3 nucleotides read TGCAGCGTTGCCGGGACTCCCCCAATGTCGGGTGAGCAGTTCTTC.

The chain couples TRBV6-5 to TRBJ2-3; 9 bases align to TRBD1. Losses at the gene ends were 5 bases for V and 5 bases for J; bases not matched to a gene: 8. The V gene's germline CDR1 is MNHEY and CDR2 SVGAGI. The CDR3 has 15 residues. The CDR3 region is CASSRGQGQRDTQYF. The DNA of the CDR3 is TGTGCCAGCAGTCGCGGACAGGGGCAACGAGATACGCAGTATTTT.

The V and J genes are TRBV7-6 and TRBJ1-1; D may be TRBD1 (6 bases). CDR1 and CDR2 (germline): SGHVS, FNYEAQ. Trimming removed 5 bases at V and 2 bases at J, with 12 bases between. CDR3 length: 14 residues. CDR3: CASSVNRANTEAFF. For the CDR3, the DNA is TGTGCCAGCAGCGTTAACAGGGCAAACACTGAAGCTTTCTTT.

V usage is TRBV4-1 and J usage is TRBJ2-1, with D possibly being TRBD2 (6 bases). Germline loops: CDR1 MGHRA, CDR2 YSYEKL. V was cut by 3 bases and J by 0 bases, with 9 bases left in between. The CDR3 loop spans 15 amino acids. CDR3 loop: CASSHMGGSYNEQFF. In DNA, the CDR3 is TGCGCCAGCAGCCATATGGGGGGCTCCTACAATGAGCAGTTCTTC.

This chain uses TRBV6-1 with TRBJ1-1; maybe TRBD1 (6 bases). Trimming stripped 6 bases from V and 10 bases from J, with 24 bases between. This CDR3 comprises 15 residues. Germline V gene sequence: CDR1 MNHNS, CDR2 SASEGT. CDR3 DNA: TGTGCCAGCAGCGAGAAGGGGGTTTTAGGAAGTGGAGCTTTCTTT. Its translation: CASSEKGVLGSGAFF.

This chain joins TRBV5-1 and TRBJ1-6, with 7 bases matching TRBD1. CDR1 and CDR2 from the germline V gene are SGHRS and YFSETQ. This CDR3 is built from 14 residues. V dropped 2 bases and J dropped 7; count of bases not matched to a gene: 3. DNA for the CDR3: TGCGCCAGCAGCTTTGGACAGGAGAATTCACCCCTCCACTTT. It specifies CASSFGQENSPLHF.

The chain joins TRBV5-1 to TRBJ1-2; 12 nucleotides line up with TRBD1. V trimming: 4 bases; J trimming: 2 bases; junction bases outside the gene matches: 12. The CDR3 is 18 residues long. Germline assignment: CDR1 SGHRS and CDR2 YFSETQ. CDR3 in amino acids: CASSMGQGAILQNYGYTF. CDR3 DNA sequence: TGCGCCAGCAGCATGGGACAGGGGGCAATTCTTCAAAACTATGGCTACACCTTC.

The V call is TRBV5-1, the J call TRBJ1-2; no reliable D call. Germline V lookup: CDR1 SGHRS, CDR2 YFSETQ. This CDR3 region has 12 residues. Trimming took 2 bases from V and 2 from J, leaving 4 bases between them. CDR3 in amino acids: CASSLQNYGYTF. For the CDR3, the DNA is TGCGCCAGCAGCTTACAGAACTATGGCTACACCTTC.